Listed here are 31 T cell receptor beta chains from one sample, sequenced in a study of STAT3 mutations in large granular lymphocyte leukemia (dated by TCRdb to between 2019 and 2020). For these receptors, no antigen is known. What the study reported, not specific to this receptor: Every T-LGLL patient showed at least one immunodominant TCRbeta clonotype, and about half showed multiple immunodominant subclonotypes.

Library preparation used the immunoSEQ multiplex PCR assay. Entries here come from immuneACCESS through TCRdb and include only in-frame sequences with V and J called. Some clones fail to appear in such tables; in the studies checked, an unresolved V gene covers under half of the shortfall, and the cause of the remainder is unknown. Across this sample there are around 7,800 clones, with 70% to 90% seen only once. Together, the top ten hold 70% to 90% of the sample. Specimen: peripheral blood mononuclear cells. The receptors originated from a man aged 80 or over with T-cell large granular lymphocyte leukemia. Some clones in this sample may be carry-over from other donors' samples. The age is the age at diagnosis.

This CDR3 reads CASSQGGSGEKLFF. For the CDR3, the DNA is TGTGCCAGCAGCCAAGGGGGGTCGGGGGAAAAACTGTTTTTT. The J gene is TRBJ1-4, the V gene TRBV4-2; tentatively, D is TRBD1 (5 bases). The CDR3 has 14 amino acids. Germline CDR1 is LGHNA and CDR2 is YNFKEQ. Trimming left V 1 base short and J 8 bases short, with 11 bases between.

This rearrangement joins TRBV5-1 to TRBJ2-1, with D hard to call. The germline V and J ends were trimmed by 3 bases and 4 bases, with 5 bases remaining between them. The CDR3 has 12 amino acids. Germline CDR1 and CDR2: SGHRS and YFSETQ. This CDR3 is CASSWGYNEQFF. CDR3 coding DNA: TGCGCCAGCAGCTGGGGTTACAATGAGCAGTTCTTC. The full variable domain, in which reference TRBV5-1 and TRBJ2-1 provide the parts outside the CDR3, is KAGVTQTPRYLIKTRGQQVTLSCSPISGHRSVSWYQQTPGQGLQFLFEYFSETQRNKGNFPGRFSGRQFSNSRSEMNVSTLELGDSALYLCASSWGYNEQFFGPGTRLTVL.

This CDR3 is CASSLDSETQYF. CDR3 coding DNA: TGCGCCAGCAGCTTAGACTCGGAGACCCAGTACTTC. V is TRBV5-1 and J is TRBJ2-5; no reliable D call. The CDR3 runs 12 residues. Germline lookup yields CDR1 SGHRS and CDR2 YFSETQ. V lost 2 bases to trimming and J lost 5 bases, with 7 bases between them.

This chain joins TRBV7-2 and TRBJ2-7; D uncertain. Trimming removed 5 bases at V and 5 bases at J, with 13 bases between. This CDR3 spans 13 amino acids. CDR1 SGHTA and CDR2 FQGNSA come from the germline V gene. The CDR3 DNA is TGTGCCAGCAGCCTACCCCCCCTTAACGAGCAGTACTTC. This sequence encodes CASSLPPLNEQYF. Full variable domain (rest looked up from reference TRBV7-2 and TRBJ2-7): GAGVSQSPSNKVTEKGKDVELRCDPISGHTALYWYRQSLGQGLEFLIYFQGNSAPDKSGLPSDRFSAERTGGSVSTLTIQRTQQEDSAVYLCASSLPPLNEQYFGPGTRLTVT.

This chain joins TRBV7-9 and TRBJ2-7, with no clear D. The CDR3 loop spans 16 amino acids. Germline loops: CDR1 SEHNR, CDR2 FQNEAQ (reference sequence). V was cut by 5 bases and J by 0 bases, with 17 bases left in between. CDR3: CASSPVGPRSSYEQYF. The CDR3 DNA reads as TGTGCCAGCAGCCCAGTAGGACCGAGGAGCTCCTACGAGCAGTACTTC.

The sample holds one count of this clone. CDR3: CASSRSRDRLPGANVLTF. The CDR3 DNA is TGCGCCAGCAGCCGCTCAAGGGACCGCCTTCCTGGGGCCAACGTCCTGACTTTC. The chain joins TRBV4-3 to TRBJ2-6; either TRBD1 or TRBD2 may supply D (5 bases each). The CDR3 has 18 amino acids. Per germline, CDR1 LGHNA and CDR2 YSLEER. Trimming left V 4 bases short and J 2 bases short, with 18 bases between.

This chain joins TRBV5-6 and TRBJ1-2; 8 nucleotides match TRBD1. This CDR3 comprises 16 residues. J gave up 2 bases and V 0 bases, and 6 bases lay outside the gene matches. Germline V gene sequence: CDR1 SGHDT, CDR2 YYEEEE. The CDR3 sequence is CASSLAGWTGNYGYTF. CDR3 sequence (DNA): TGTGCCAGCAGCTTGGCGGGCTGGACAGGGAACTATGGCTACACCTTC.

V is TRBV28 and J is TRBJ1-6; TRBD1 matches 10 bases. After removal of 8 bases from V and 9 bases from J, the junction contained 1 base not matched to a gene. Germline assignment: CDR1 MDHEN and CDR2 SYDVKM. The CDR3 is made up of 12 amino acids. The CDR3 is CASGTGVSPLHF. CDR3 nucleotides: TGTGCCAGCGGGACAGGGGTTTCACCCCTCCACTTT.

CDR3 loop: CAINTRGPQGEQYF. Here the CDR3 DNA reads TGTGCCATCAACACCAGGGGGCCTCAGGGGGAGCAGTACTTC. This chain links TRBV10-3 with TRBJ2-7; TRBD1 agrees at 8 bases. CDR3 length: 14 residues. Trimming took 7 bases from V and 7 from J; bases not matched to a gene: 12. Germline-derived CDR1 and CDR2 are ENHRY and SYGVKD.

J is TRBJ2-5 and V is TRBV6-1; D remains ambiguous. Trimming removed 2 bases at V and 5 bases at J, with 12 bases between. The CDR3 spans 14 residues. Germline CDR1 and CDR2: MNHNS and SASEGT. The CDR3 here is CASSEPARRETQYF. The CDR3 coding sequence is TGTGCCAGCAGTGAACCGGCCCGGCGGGAGACCCAGTACTTC.

In DNA form, the CDR3 reads TGTGCCATCAGTGAGCCGGACAGGGGGAAAACCAGAAACACTGAAGCTTTCTTT. Residues: CAISEPDRGKTRNTEAFF. This sequence joins TRBV10-3 and TRBJ1-1; TRBD1 agrees at 10 bases. The CDR3 extends over 18 amino acids. The trim removed 2 bases at V and 2 bases at J, leaving 11 bases unmatched. CDR1 is ENHRY, CDR2 SYGVKD, per germline.

This rearrangement joins TRBV7-2 to TRBJ1-1, with no clear D. CDR3 size: 15 residues. Deletions cut 6 bases from V and 1 base from J, with 15 bases between. Germline V gives CDR1 SGHTA, CDR2 FQGNSA. CDR3 nucleotides: TGTGCCAGCAGGGGATTAATAGCAGGGAACACTGAAGCTTTCTTT. Its translation: CASRGLIAGNTEAFF.

The rearrangement uses TRBV5-4 and TRBJ2-2, with a possible D match to TRBD1 (6 bases). Trimming took 1 base from V and 4 from J, leaving 14 bases between them. The CDR3 is 16 residues long. Germline V lookup: CDR1 SGHNT, CDR2 YYREEE (reference sequence). The CDR3 coding sequence is TGTGCCAGCAGCTTGTCCAGGGGCATGGGCACCGGGGAGCTGTTTTTT. Translation: CASSLSRGMGTGELFF.

DNA of the CDR3: TGTGCCAGCAGCGTAGGGGCCCCGAGCGCTGAAGCTTTCTTT. This codes for CASSVGAPSAEAFF. The rearrangement links TRBV9 to TRBJ1-1; D remains unclear. CDR3 size: 14 residues. V lost 0 bases to trimming and J lost 6 bases, with 12 bases between them. Per germline, CDR1 SGDLS and CDR2 YYNGEE. The entire variable domain, with the rest obtained from reference TRBV9 and TRBJ1-1, is as follows: DSGVTQTPKHLITATGQRVTLRCSPRSGDLSVYWYQQSLDQGLQFLIQYYNGEERAKGNILERFSAQQFPDLHSELNLSSLELGDSALYFCASSVGAPSAEAFFGQGTRLTVV.

This chain links TRBV7-9 with TRBJ2-3; D call uncertain. V shed 5 bases and J shed 11 bases, with 14 bases lying between them. This CDR3 has 12 amino acids. Germline CDR1 SEHNR, CDR2 FQNEAQ (reference sequence). The CDR3: CASSQPPSRQYF. In nucleotides, the CDR3 is TGTGCCAGCAGCCAGCCCCCAAGTAGGCAGTATTTT.

The CDR3 spells CASSIDRGPNSPLHF. CDR3 coding DNA: TGTGCCAGCAGTATAGACAGGGGGCCGAACTCACCCCTCCACTTT. The gene calls are TRBV6-5 and TRBJ1-6; 10 bases align to TRBD1. The CDR3 runs to 15 residues. Per germline, CDR1 MNHEY and CDR2 SVGAGI. Trimming at V came to 5 bases and at J to 10 bases, leaving 8 bases not matched to a gene.

The CDR3, as DNA: TGTGCCAGCAGGATACAGTACACCGGGGAGCTGTTTTTT. It codes for CASRIQYTGELFF. The chain combines TRBV27 with TRBJ2-2, with D unclear. CDR1 and CDR2 from the germline V gene are MNHEY and SMNVEV (reference sequence). The germline V and J ends were trimmed by 6 bases and 3 bases, with 8 bases remaining between them. The CDR3 length is 13 residues.

V and J are TRBV6-1 and TRBJ1-6; D is uncertain. Trimming pared 3 bases from V and 0 bases from J, leaving 9 bases between. The CDR3 loop spans 16 amino acids. From germline, CDR1 is MNHNS and CDR2 SASEGT. This CDR3 is CASSDRVSSYNSPLHF. The DNA for the CDR3 is TGTGCCAGCAGTGACCGGGTGAGCTCCTATAATTCACCCCTCCACTTT.

The chain employs TRBV7-2 and TRBJ2-2, with 14 positions matching TRBD2. Per the germline V gene, CDR1 is SGHTA and CDR2 is FQGNSA. V gave up 4 bases and J gave up 7 bases; unmatched junction bases: 5. The CDR3 has 16 residues. This chain's CDR3 is CASSWTSGGIGGELFF. As DNA, the CDR3 is TGTGCCAGCAGCTGGACTAGCGGGGGGATTGGCGGGGAGCTGTTTTTT.

The chain employs TRBV5-1 and TRBJ2-7, with D perhaps TRBD1 (6 bases). Germline assignment: CDR1 SGHRS and CDR2 YFSETQ. V was cut by 2 bases and J by 3 bases, with 12 bases left in between. The CDR3 is made up of 14 amino acids. CDR3 protein: CASSFQGSHYEQYF. CDR3 bases: TGCGCCAGCAGCTTTCAGGGGTCCCACTACGAGCAGTACTTC.

This clone appeared a single time. The chain has TRBV6-1 and TRBJ2-5, with D unresolved. In germline, CDR1 is MNHNS, CDR2 SASEGT. The CDR3 totals 11 residues. V lost 2 bases and J lost 4, with 2 bases in between. The CDR3 DNA reads as TGTGCCAGCAGTGAATCAGAGACCCAGTACTTC. Translation gives CASSESETQYF.

The chain uses TRBV7-9 and TRBJ2-7; D not resolved. There are 13 residues in the CDR3. V was cut by 5 bases and J by 6 bases, with 14 bases left in between. From germline, CDR1 is SEHNR and CDR2 FQNEAQ (reference sequence). The CDR3 sequence: CASSSKPRSEQYF. CDR3 nucleotide sequence: TGTGCCAGCAGCAGCAAGCCAAGGTCCGAGCAGTACTTC.

J is TRBJ2-3 and V is TRBV4-2; no firm D call. From germline, CDR1 is LGHNA and CDR2 YNFKEQ. The V end was cut by 4 bases, the J end by 1 base, with 9 bases between. CDR3 length: 14 amino acids. This CDR3 is CASSLGSGTDTQYF. The CDR3 nucleotides are TGTGCCAGCAGCCTGGGGTCTGGCACAGATACGCAGTATTTT.

This chain joins TRBV5-1 and TRBJ2-2; a weak D match, TRBD1 (6 bases). The germline CDR1 and CDR2 sequences are SGHRS and YFSETQ. V dropped 5 bases and J dropped 1 base, with 9 bases sitting between them. CDR3 length equals 14 residues. The CDR3 sequence is CASSPRGNTGELFF. In DNA, the CDR3 is TGCGCCAGCAGTCCCAGGGGGAACACCGGGGAGCTGTTTTTT.

This chain uses TRBV7-9 with TRBJ1-5; 7 bases fit TRBD1. The CDR3 spans 14 residues. CDR1 is SEHNR, CDR2 FQNEAQ, per germline (reference sequence). V trimming: 4 bases; J trimming: 2 bases; junction bases outside the gene matches: 2. The CDR3 nucleotides are TGTGCCAGCAGCTCAGGACAGGGCAATCAGCCCCAGCATTTT. Translating it yields CASSSGQGNQPQHF. Variable domain in full (rest from reference TRBV7-9 and TRBJ1-5): DTGVSQNPRHKITKRGQNVTFRCDPISEHNRLYWYRQTLGQGPEFLTYFQNEAQLEKSRLLSDRFSAERPKGSFSTLEIQRTEQGDSAMYLCASSSGQGNQPQHFGDGTRLSIL.

This clone was seen a single time. The chain uses TRBV5-1 and TRBJ1-1, with D unresolved. V was cut by 0 bases and J by 4 bases, with 10 bases left in between. This CDR3 has 14 residues. Germline V gene sequence: CDR1 SGHRS, CDR2 YFSETQ. The CDR3 sequence: CASSLEWSGTEAFF. CDR3 bases: TGCGCCAGCAGCTTGGAATGGTCGGGCACTGAAGCTTTCTTT.

The rearrangement links TRBV2 to TRBJ1-1; 10 bases map to TRBD1. Unmatched junction bases numbered 10, after V lost 6 bases and J lost 0 bases. Germline CDR1 is SNHLY and CDR2 is FYNNEI. The CDR3 is made up of 17 amino acids. The CDR3 bases are TGTGCCAGCAGACCGGGACAGGGGATTTCCATGAACACTGAAGCTTTCTTT. It encodes CASRPGQGISMNTEAFF.

The sample holds one count of this clone. V and J are TRBV4-3 and TRBJ1-2; D not certain. The germline V gene has CDR1 LGHNA and CDR2 YSLEER. This CDR3 spans 15 amino acids. The V gene lost 0 bases and the J gene lost 0 bases, with 8 bases spanning the gap. CDR3: CASSQEVPTNYGYTF. CDR3 DNA: TGCGCCAGCAGCCAAGAGGTGCCAACTAACTATGGCTACACCTTC.

This clone was seen more than once but under ten times. V is TRBV7-2 and J is TRBJ1-2; 8 positions agree with TRBD1. The germline gives CDR1 SGHTA, CDR2 FQGNSA. The CDR3 has 14 amino acids. The trim removed 4 bases at V and 1 base at J, leaving 2 bases unmatched. CDR3 DNA sequence: TGTGCCAGCAGCTCACAGGGGGGTAACTATGGCTACACCTTC. Protein sequence: CASSSQGGNYGYTF.

The V gene is TRBV25-1, the J gene TRBJ1-2; tentatively, D is TRBD1 (5 bases). V lost 3 bases and J 6 bases, leaving 11 bases between the germline ends. Per the germline V gene, CDR1 is MGHDK and CDR2 is SYGVNS. The CDR3 loop spans 13 amino acids. Written as DNA, the CDR3 is TGTGCCAGCAGTGACAGGGTGATTGATGGCTACACCTTC. Translation gives CASSDRVIDGYTF.

This chain connects TRBV7-2 to TRBJ1-4; D is perhaps TRBD1 (6 bases). Trimming pared 3 bases from V and 4 bases from J, leaving 12 bases between. Germline V gene data show CDR1 as SGHTA and CDR2 as FQGNSA. The CDR3 loop spans 15 amino acids. The CDR3 region has the DNA TGTGCCAGCAGCTTCCGACAGGCGAGTAATGAAAAACTGTTTTTT. This encodes CASSFRQASNEKLFF.